The rows below give T cell receptor beta chains drawn from one sample of a study of low-dose radiotherapy and immunotherapy resistance in tumors. TCRdb independently ran MiXCR on the reads; one entry per CDR3 protein. The sample has some 40,000 distinct CDR3 sequences; less than 25% are singletons. This specimen was PBMCs, taken after low-dose radiotherapy plus immunotherapy. Receptor source: a female donor with ovarian cancer. CDR3s include the opening cysteine and the closing phenylalanine or tryptophan. The order of the fields is clone size, J gene, V gene, D gene, CDR3 DNA, CDR3 protein. D genes are given only for firm matches. Where a row states a size, it is once, few, many or the class of an expanded clone; other rows omit it.

>.|TRBJ2-1|TRBV5-5|.
TGTGCCAGCAGCCTACGACAGGGAGGCGCCTACAATGAGCAGTTCTTC
CASSLRQGGAYNEQFF
>.|TRBJ1-2|TRBV5-1|.
TGCGCCAGCAGCTTGGGGGGGCACTATGGCTACACCTTC
CASSLGGHYGYTF
>many|TRBJ2-2|TRBV7-3|.
TGTGCCACCAGAAAGGGTTCGGGTGGGGAGCTGTTTTTT
CATRKGSGGELFF
>many|TRBJ2-7|TRBV2|.
TGTGCCAGCAGTGAAGTTCTAGGGGACTCCTGGAAGGGGCAGTACTTC
CASSEVLGDSWKGQYF
>many|TRBJ1-6|TRBV11-2|.
TGTGCCAGCAGCTTATCACTTTTCCGGGGAAATTCACCCCTCCACTTT
CASSLSLFRGNSPLHF
>many|TRBJ2-7|TRBV12-3/TRBV12-4|.
TGTGCCAGCAGTTTATCTGGGGGCTACGAGCAGTACTTC
CASSLSGGYEQYF
>few|TRBJ1-1|TRBV2|.
TGTGCCAGCAGTGATCCCAGTGAGAACACTGAAGCTTTCTTT
CASSDPSENTEAFF
>few|TRBJ2-5|TRBV10-3|TRBD2
TGTGCCATCAGTGAGTACGCTAGCGGGAGCGGTGAGACCCAGTACTTC
CAISEYASGSGETQYF
>many|TRBJ1-1|TRBV15|.
TGTGCCACCAGCAGAAAAGGACAGTCTGAAGCTTTCTTT
CATSRKGQSEAFF
>.|TRBJ1-5|TRBV28|.
TGTGCCAGCAGTTTCATGGGGGGGGGTCAGCCCCAGCATTTT
CASSFMGGGQPQHF
>many|TRBJ2-7|TRBV19|.
TGTGCCACCGCGACTCGACTCTACGAGCAGTACTTC
CATATRLYEQYF
>medium-sized|TRBJ2-1|TRBV11-2|TRBD2
TGTGCCAGCAGCCCGGTTAGTAGCGGGAGGGGTGAGCAGTTCTTC
CASSPVSSGRGEQFF
>many|TRBJ2-5|TRBV5-4|TRBD1
TGTGCCAGCAGCTTAAAGACAGGGGGCCAAGAGACCCAGTACTTC
CASSLKTGGQETQYF
>medium-sized|TRBJ2-1|TRBV28|TRBD2
TGTGCCAGCAACACGCCGCACGTAGCGGGAGGTAACAATGAGCAGTTCTTC
CASNTPHVAGGNNEQFF
>.|TRBJ2-1|TRBV13|TRBD2
TGTGCCAGCACACCGACCGGGACTAGCGGATACAATGAGCAGTTCTTC
CASTPTGTSGYNEQFF
>many|TRBJ1-4|TRBV19|.
TGTGCCAGTACAGCAATAAATCCCGGAGGGGAAAAACTGTTTTTT
CASTAINPGGEKLFF
>many|TRBJ2-5|TRBV6-1|.
TGTGCCAGCAGTGAGCTGGACAACCAAGAGACCCAGTACTTC
CASSELDNQETQYF
>many|TRBJ2-2|TRBV6-4|.
TGTGCCAGCAGTGACATGTACGCGGGCGGGGAGCTGTTTTTT
CASSDMYAGGELFF
>.|TRBJ2-4|TRBV10-1|.
TGCGCCAGCAGTGAGTCCATAGCAGTGAACATTCAGTACTTC
CASSESIAVNIQYF
>many|TRBJ1-1|TRBV25-1|.
TGTGCCAGCGGCGACAGGAACACTGAAGCTTTCTTT
CASGDRNTEAFF
>few|TRBJ1-6|TRBV5-1|.
TGCGCCAGCAGCCCCCGGACGTCGGACTCTTATAATTCACCCCTCCACTTT
CASSPRTSDSYNSPLHF
>.|TRBJ2-1|TRBV2|.
TGTGCCAGCAGTGTCGGGACTGCCCTCGGTGAGCAGTTCTTC
CASSVGTALGEQFF
>many|TRBJ1-1|TRBV27|.
TGTGCCAGCAGCCCCGCTGGTGGGGCACGTGCTTTCTTT
CASSPAGGARAFF
>many|TRBJ1-1|TRBV6-4|.
TGTGCCAGCAGTGCCGGGGGAGAGAACACTGAAGCTTTCTTT
CASSAGGENTEAFF
>many|TRBJ2-7|TRBV30|.
TGTGCCTGGAGTGTATTCGGGACGGCGGCCAGCGAGCAGTACTTC
CAWSVFGTAASEQYF
>.|TRBJ2-2|TRBV5-1|.
TGCGCCAGCAGCCCGAGTGGAGCCGGGGAGCTGTTTTTT
CASSPSGAGELFF
>.|TRBJ2-1|TRBV18|TRBD2
TGTGCCAGCTCATCACTAGCGGGGAGCCACAATGAGCAGTTCTTC
CASSSLAGSHNEQFF
>many|TRBJ2-3|TRBV6-2/TRBV6-3|.
TGTGCCAGCAGTGGGCAGTCCTCTAGCACAGATACGCAGTATTTT
CASSGQSSSTDTQYF
>.|TRBJ2-7|TRBV28|.
TGTGCCAGCAGCCGCCCGGGACACCAAAAAGGCGAGCAGTACTTC
CASSRPGHQKGEQYF
>many|TRBJ2-2|TRBV5-1|.
TGTGCCAGCAGCTTGTCCTACACCGGGGAGCTGTTTTTT
CASSLSYTGELFF
>many|TRBJ2-6|TRBV28|.
TGTGCCAGCACGAACGGGGGTACTGGGGCCAACGTCCTGACTTTC
CASTNGGTGANVLTF
>many|TRBJ2-1|TRBV19|TRBD2
TGTGCCAGTAGTCCGAGCTGGGGAGGGAGCTCCTACAATGAGCAGTTCTTC
CASSPSWGGSSYNEQFF
>many|TRBJ2-2|TRBV24-1|.
TGTGCCTCAGAATCGGGACGAGCGAACACCGGGGAGCTGTTTTTT
CASESGRANTGELFF
>many|TRBJ2-2|TRBV24-1|.
TGTGCCACCAGTGATTTGTCTCCAGGGTTCGCCGGGGAGCTGTTTTTT
CATSDLSPGFAGELFF
>many|TRBJ2-1|TRBV12-3/TRBV12-4|.
TGTGCCAGCAGTCCGGACTCAGGGGTTGAGCAGTTCTTC
CASSPDSGVEQFF
>many|TRBJ2-5|TRBV14|TRBD1
TGTGCCAGCAGCCAAGATGGGCCAGGGGGTATAGAGACCCAGTACTTC
CASSQDGPGGIETQYF
>many|TRBJ2-3|TRBV6-2/TRBV6-3|.
TGTGCCAGCAGTCTTCTAACCACTAGCACAGATACGCAGTATTTT
CASSLLTTSTDTQYF
>many|TRBJ1-4|TRBV7-2|.
TGTGCCAGCAGCCCGACAGGTCGGACCGATGAAAAACTGTTTTTT
CASSPTGRTDEKLFF
>few|TRBJ2-7|TRBV9|TRBD1
TGTGCCAGCAGCTCCCATGGGGACAGCATCTACGAGCAGTACTTC
CASSSHGDSIYEQYF
>.|TRBJ2-3|TRBV7-8|TRBD2
TGTGCCAGCAGCTTTGCGGGAGAGAGGACAGATACGCAGTATTTT
CASSFAGERTDTQYF
>many|TRBJ2-7|TRBV7-8|TRBD1
TGTGCCAGCAGCTTAGTACGGACAGGGGGCGACGAGCAGTACTTC
CASSLVRTGGDEQYF
>many|TRBJ1-2|TRBV12-3/TRBV12-4|.
TGTGCCAGCAGTTTCCCCGGGAGCAACTATGGCTACACCTTC
CASSFPGSNYGYTF
>many|TRBJ2-1|TRBV3-1|.
TGTGCCAGCAGCCAAGACTACTACAATGAGCAGTTCTTC
CASSQDYYNEQFF
>few|TRBJ2-2|TRBV5-1|.
TGCGCCAGCAGCTTGTCACTCTCGAACACCGGGGAGCTGTTTTTT
CASSLSLSNTGELFF
>few|TRBJ2-3|TRBV13|TRBD2
TGTGCCAGCAGCTTAAACCCACCTTCGCGACTAGCGGAGAGGGTAGATACGCAGTATTTT
CASSLNPPSRLAERVDTQYF
>many|TRBJ2-1|TRBV4-1|TRBD1
TGCGCCAGCAGCCAAGGACAGGGGGCCGGTGAGCAGTTCTTC
CASSQGQGAGEQFF
>.|TRBJ2-1|TRBV28|TRBD1
TGTGCCAGCAGCGCCGCCGGGACAGGGGTTTACAATGAGCAGTTCTTC
CASSAAGTGVYNEQFF
>many|TRBJ2-1|TRBV29-1|TRBD2
TGCAGCGTCCGGACTAGCGGGAGGAATGAGCAGTTCTTC
CSVRTSGRNEQFF
>many|TRBJ2-7|TRBV6-7|TRBD1
TGTGCCAGCAGCCCAAAGACAGGGGTCCCCGTAAGGAACTACTACGAGCAGTACTTC
CASSPKTGVPVRNYYEQYF
>.|TRBJ2-5|TRBV28|TRBD1
TGTGCCAGCAGTTGGACCGGGACAGCGTCAAGGGAGACCCAGTACTTC
CASSWTGTASRETQYF
>many|TRBJ1-1|TRBV20-1|.
TGCAGTGCTAGTCGGGGGGACTATACCACTGAAGCTTTCTTT
CSASRGDYTTEAFF
>.|TRBJ1-2|TRBV5-5|.
TGTGCCAGCAGCTTTGGGGGGGACTATGGCTACACCTTC
CASSFGGDYGYTF